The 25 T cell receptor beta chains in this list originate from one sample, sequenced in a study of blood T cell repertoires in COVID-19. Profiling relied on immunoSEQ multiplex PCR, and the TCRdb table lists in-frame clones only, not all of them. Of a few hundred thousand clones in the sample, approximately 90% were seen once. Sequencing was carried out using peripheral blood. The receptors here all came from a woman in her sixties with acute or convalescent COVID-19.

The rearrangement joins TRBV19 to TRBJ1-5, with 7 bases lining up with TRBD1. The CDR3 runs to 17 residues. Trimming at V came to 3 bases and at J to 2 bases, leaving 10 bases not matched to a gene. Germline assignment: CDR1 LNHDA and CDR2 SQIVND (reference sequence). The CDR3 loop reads CASSITRGSPGNQPQHF. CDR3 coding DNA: TGTGCCAGTAGTATCACCAGGGGGAGTCCTGGCAATCAGCCCCAGCATTTT.

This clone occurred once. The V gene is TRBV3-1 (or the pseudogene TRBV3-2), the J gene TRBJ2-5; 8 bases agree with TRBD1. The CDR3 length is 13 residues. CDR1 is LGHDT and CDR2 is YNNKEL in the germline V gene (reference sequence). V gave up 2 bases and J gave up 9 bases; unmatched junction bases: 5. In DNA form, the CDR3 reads TGTGCCAGCAGCCAACCGGACAGGGAATCCCAGTACTTC. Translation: CASSQPDRESQYF.

As DNA, the CDR3 is TGTGCCAGCAGAGAGCGGGGGCAGGGCAATGAGCAGTTCTTC. Translation gives CASRERGQGNEQFF. The chain joins TRBV6-6 to TRBJ2-1, with 8 bases fitting TRBD2. V shed 6 bases and J 6 bases; nucleotides not matched to a gene: 7. The CDR3 runs to 14 residues. Germline V gives CDR1 MNHNY, CDR2 SVGAGI (reference sequence).

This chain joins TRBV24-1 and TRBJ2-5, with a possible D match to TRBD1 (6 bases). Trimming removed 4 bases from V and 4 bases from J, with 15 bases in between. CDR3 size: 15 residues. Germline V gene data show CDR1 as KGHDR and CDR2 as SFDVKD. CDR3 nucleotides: TGTGCCACCAGTGACCACAGGGCAGGGTCAGAGACCCAGTACTTC. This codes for CATSDHRAGSETQYF.

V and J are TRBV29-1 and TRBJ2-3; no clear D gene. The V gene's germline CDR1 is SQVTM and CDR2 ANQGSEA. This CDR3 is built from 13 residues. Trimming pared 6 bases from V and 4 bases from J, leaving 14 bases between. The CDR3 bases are TGCAGCGTCCCGTATTCGGGTCCAGATACGCAGTATTTT. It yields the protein CSVPYSGPDTQYF.

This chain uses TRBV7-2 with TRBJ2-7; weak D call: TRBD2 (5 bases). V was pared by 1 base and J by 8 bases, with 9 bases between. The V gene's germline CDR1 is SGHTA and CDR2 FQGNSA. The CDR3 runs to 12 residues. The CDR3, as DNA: TGTGCCAGCAGCTTAGTGGGGAGTAAGCAGTACTTC. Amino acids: CASSLVGSKQYF.

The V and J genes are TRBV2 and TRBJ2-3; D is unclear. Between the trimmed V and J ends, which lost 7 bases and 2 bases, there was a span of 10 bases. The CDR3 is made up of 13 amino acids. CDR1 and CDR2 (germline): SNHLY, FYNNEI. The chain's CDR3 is CASKAGDTDTQYF. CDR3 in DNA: TGTGCCAGCAAGGCAGGCGACACAGATACGCAGTATTTT.

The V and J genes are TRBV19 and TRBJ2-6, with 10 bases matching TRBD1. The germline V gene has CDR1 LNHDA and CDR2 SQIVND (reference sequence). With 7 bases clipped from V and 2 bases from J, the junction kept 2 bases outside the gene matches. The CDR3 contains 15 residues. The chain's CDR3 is CASKTGGAGANVLTF. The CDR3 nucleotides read TGTGCCAGTAAGACAGGGGGCGCTGGGGCCAACGTCCTGACTTTC.

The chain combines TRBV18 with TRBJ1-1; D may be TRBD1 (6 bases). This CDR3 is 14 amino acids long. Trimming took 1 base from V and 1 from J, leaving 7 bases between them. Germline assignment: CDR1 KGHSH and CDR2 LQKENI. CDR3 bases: TGTGCCAGCTCACCACGGGGACAGAACACTGAAGCTTTCTTT. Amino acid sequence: CASSPRGQNTEAFF.

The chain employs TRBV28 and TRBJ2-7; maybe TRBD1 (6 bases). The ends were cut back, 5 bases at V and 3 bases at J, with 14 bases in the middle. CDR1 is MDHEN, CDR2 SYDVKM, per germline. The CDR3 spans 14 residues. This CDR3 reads CASSAQGLLYEQYF. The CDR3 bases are TGTGCCAGCAGTGCACAGGGTTTACTCTACGAGCAGTACTTC.

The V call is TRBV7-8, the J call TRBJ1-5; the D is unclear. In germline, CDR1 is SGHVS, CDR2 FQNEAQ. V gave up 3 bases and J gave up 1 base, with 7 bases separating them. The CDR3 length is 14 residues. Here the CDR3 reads CASSFPQSNQPQHF. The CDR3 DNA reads TGTGCCAGCAGCTTCCCCCAGAGCAATCAGCCCCAGCATTTT.

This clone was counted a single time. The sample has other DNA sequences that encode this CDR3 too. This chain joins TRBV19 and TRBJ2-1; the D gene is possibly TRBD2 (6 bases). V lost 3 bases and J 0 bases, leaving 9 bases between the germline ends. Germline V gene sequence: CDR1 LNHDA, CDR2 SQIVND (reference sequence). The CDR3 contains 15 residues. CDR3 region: CASSMGGSSYNEQFF. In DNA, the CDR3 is TGTGCCAGTAGTATGGGGGGAAGCTCCTACAATGAGCAGTTCTTC.

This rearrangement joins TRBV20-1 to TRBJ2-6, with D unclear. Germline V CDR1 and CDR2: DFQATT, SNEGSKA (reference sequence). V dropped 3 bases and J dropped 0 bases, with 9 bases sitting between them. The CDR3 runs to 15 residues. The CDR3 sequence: CSASVTSSGANVLTF. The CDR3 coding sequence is TGCAGTGCTAGTGTAACCAGCTCTGGGGCCAACGTCCTGACTTTC.

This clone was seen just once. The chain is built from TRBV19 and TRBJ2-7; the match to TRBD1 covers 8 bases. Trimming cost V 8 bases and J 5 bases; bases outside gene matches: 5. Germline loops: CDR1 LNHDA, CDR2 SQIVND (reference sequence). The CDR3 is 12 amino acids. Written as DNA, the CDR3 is TGTGCCAGTGGACGACAGGGGAACGAGCAGTACTTC. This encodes CASGRQGNEQYF. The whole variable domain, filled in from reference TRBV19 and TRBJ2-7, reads DGGITQSPKYLFRKEGQNVTLSCEQNLNHDAMYWYRQDPGQGLRLIYYSQIVNDFQKGDIAEGYSVSREKKESFPLTVTSAQKNPTAFYLCASGRQGNEQYFGPGTRLTVT.

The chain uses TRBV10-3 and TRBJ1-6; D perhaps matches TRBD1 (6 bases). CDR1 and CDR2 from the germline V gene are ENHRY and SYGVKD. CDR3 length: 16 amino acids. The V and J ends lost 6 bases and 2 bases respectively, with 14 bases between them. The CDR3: CAIRGTPEAYNSPLHF. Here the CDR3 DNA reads TGTGCCATCAGGGGGACACCGGAGGCCTATAATTCACCCCTCCACTTT.

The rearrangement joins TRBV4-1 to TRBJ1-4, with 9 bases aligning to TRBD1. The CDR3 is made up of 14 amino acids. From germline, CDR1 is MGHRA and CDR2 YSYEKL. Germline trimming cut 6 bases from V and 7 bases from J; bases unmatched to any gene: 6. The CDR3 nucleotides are TGCGCCAGCAGTAGACTGGACAGGGGTGAAAAACTGTTTTTT. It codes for CASSRLDRGEKLFF.

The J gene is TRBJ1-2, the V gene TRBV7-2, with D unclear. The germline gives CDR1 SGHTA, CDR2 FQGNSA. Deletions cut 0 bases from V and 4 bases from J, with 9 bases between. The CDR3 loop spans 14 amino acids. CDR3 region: CASSLASGAYGYTF. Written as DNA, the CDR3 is TGTGCCAGCAGCTTAGCTTCGGGAGCCTATGGCTACACCTTC.

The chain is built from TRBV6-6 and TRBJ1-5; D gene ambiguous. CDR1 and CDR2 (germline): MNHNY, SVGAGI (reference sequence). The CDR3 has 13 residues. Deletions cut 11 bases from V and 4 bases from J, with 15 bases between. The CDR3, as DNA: TGTGCCGCCGGTGGGCAGTGGAATCAGCCCCAGCATTTT. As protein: CAAGGQWNQPQHF.

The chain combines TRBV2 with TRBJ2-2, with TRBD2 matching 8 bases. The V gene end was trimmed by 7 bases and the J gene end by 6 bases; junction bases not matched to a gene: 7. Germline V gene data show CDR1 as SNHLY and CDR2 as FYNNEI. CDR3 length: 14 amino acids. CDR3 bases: TGTGCCAGCATAGTCGGGGGGGCCGCCGGGGAGCTGTTTTTT. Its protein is CASIVGGAAGELFF.

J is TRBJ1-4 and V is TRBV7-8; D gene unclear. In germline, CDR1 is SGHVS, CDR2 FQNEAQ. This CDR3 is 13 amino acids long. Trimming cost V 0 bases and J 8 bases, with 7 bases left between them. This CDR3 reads CASSLATGEKLFF. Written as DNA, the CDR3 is TGTGCCAGCAGCTTAGCAACCGGGGAAAAACTGTTTTTT.

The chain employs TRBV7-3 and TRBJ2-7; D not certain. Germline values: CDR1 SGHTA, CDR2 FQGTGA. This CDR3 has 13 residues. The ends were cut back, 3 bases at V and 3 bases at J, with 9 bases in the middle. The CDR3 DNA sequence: TGTGCCAGCAGCTTCGGAGTTTACTACGAGCAGTACTTC. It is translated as CASSFGVYYEQYF.

The chain's CDR3 is CASTIQGFVDEQYF. In DNA form, the CDR3 reads TGTGCCAGCACCATCCAGGGGTTTGTCGACGAGCAGTACTTC. V and J are TRBV21-1 and TRBJ2-7; the D call in the table, TRBD1, was not verified against the DNA. TRBV21-1 is recorded as a pseudogene. This CDR3 comprises 14 residues.

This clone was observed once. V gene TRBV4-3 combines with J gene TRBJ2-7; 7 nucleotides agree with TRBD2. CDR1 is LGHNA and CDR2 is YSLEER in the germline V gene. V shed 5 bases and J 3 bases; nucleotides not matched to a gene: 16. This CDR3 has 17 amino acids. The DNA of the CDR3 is TGCGCCAGCAGCACGGATTGGGGCAAGCGGGGCCTCTACGAGCAGTACTTC. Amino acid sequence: CASSTDWGKRGLYEQYF.

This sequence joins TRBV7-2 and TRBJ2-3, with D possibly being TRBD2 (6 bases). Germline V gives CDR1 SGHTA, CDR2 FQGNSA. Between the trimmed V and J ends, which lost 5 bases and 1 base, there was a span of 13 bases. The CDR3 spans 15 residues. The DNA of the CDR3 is TGTGCCAGCAGCCCTCCGGGACTCGGCACAGATACGCAGTATTTT. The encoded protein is CASSPPGLGTDTQYF.

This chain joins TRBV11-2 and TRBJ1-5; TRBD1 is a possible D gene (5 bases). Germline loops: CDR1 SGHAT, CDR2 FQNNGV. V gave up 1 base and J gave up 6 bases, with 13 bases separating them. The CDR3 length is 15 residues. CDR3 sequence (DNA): TGTGCCAGCAGCTTAGGACGGCAGGGCAGTCAGCCCCAGCATTTT. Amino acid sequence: CASSLGRQGSQPQHF.